Below, 27 T cell receptor beta chains from the same sample are listed, as sequenced in a study of shared clonotypes between healthy human individuals. Here immunoSEQ multiplex PCR was the method, and the copy in TCRdb shows in-frame clones only, minus some. The sample records around 2.5 million clones, more than 85% being singletons. The sequenced sample consisted of naive CD4+ T cells from PBMCs. The sample's subset: CD45RA+ positively selected. The source is a man in his late teens or twenties in good health. Some clones in this sample may be carry-over from other donors' samples.

The V gene is TRBV9, the J gene TRBJ2-1; TRBD2 matches 7 bases. J lost 4 bases, V lost 0 bases, and 7 bases had no gene match. The CDR3 runs 16 residues. The germline V gene has CDR1 SGDLS and CDR2 YYNGEE. CDR3 in amino acids: CASSVVAGVGYNEQFF. In DNA, the CDR3 is TGTGCCAGCAGCGTAGTGGCGGGAGTAGGTTACAATGAGCAGTTCTTC. The complete variable domain, with remaining parts taken from reference TRBV9 and TRBJ2-1, reads DSGVTQTPKHLITATGQRVTLRCSPRSGDLSVYWYQQSLDQGLQFLIQYYNGEERAKGNILERFSAQQFPDLHSELNLSSLELGDSALYFCASSVVAGVGYNEQFFGPGTRLTVL.

The rearrangement joins TRBV7-3 to TRBJ2-1; 7 bases fit TRBD1. CDR3 length: 14 residues. Trimming removed 4 bases from V and 9 bases from J; junction bases left unmatched: 9. Per the germline V gene, CDR1 is SGHTA and CDR2 is FQGTGA. The CDR3 reads CASSSNRGGAEQFF. The CDR3 DNA sequence: TGTGCCAGCAGCTCTAACAGGGGTGGTGCTGAGCAGTTCTTC.

This sequence joins TRBV10-2 and TRBJ2-5; D remains unclear. Trimming removed 6 bases at V and 2 bases at J, with 13 bases between. Germline-derived CDR1 and CDR2 are WSHSY and SAAADI. The CDR3 runs to 14 residues. CDR3 sequence reads: CASSQNRPQETQYF. In nucleotides, the CDR3 is TGCGCCAGCAGCCAAAATCGGCCTCAAGAGACCCAGTACTTC.

A remark on this clone: This same CDR3 is encoded by further DNA sequences in the sample. The chain couples TRBV28 to TRBJ2-3; D unclear. Germline values: CDR1 MDHEN, CDR2 SYDVKM. Trimming stripped 2 bases from V and 4 bases from J, with 4 bases between. This CDR3 has 12 residues. CDR3 region: CASSLIPDTQYF. In nucleotides, the CDR3 is TGTGCCAGCAGTTTAATACCAGATACGCAGTATTTT.

Remarks on this clone: Additional DNA sequences in this sample encode the identical CDR3. The chain recombines TRBV2 with TRBJ2-6; the D is unclear. Germline CDR1 SNHLY, CDR2 FYNNEI. V dropped 4 bases and J dropped 0 bases, with 7 bases sitting between them. This CDR3 contains 15 residues. CDR3 protein: CASSGRSSGANVLTF. CDR3 DNA sequence: TGTGCCAGCAGTGGACGCAGCTCTGGGGCCAACGTCCTGACTTTC.

This sequence joins TRBV7-6 and TRBJ2-5, with 11 bases matching TRBD2. V lost 5 bases and J lost 4; bases outside the gene matches: 9. The CDR3 runs 16 residues. Germline values: CDR1 SGHVS, CDR2 FNYEAQ. Here the CDR3 DNA reads TGTGCCAGCAGCCCCCTAGCGGGAGGAAGGGCAGAGACCCAGTACTTC. Its protein product is CASSPLAGGRAETQYF. Full variable domain (outside the CDR3, taken from reference TRBV7-6 and TRBJ2-5): GAGVSQSPRYKVTKRGQDVALRCDPISGHVSLYWYRQALGQGPEFLTYFNYEAQQDKSGLPNDRFSAERPEGSISTLTIQRTEQRDSAMYRCASSPLAGGRAETQYFGPGTRLLVL.

The DNA for the CDR3 is TGTGCCAGCAGCGGACGGACTGGGAATACGCAGTATTTT. Protein sequence: CASSGRTGNTQYF. V is TRBV9 and J is TRBJ2-3, with D possibly TRBD2 on 5 matching bases. Germline values: CDR1 SGDLS, CDR2 YYNGEE. Trimming removed 3 bases from V and 7 bases from J, with 12 bases in between. The CDR3 consists of 13 residues.

A remark on this clone: This sample includes further DNA sequences coding for the same CDR3. The rearrangement joins TRBV5-1 to TRBJ2-2; no reliable D call. This CDR3 spans 12 amino acids. V gave up 2 bases and J gave up 6 bases, with 5 bases separating them. Germline-derived CDR1 and CDR2 are SGHRS and YFSETQ. The CDR3 is CASSLGPGELFF. DNA for the CDR3: TGCGCCAGCAGCTTAGGTCCCGGGGAGCTGTTTTTT. Filled out from reference TRBV5-1 and TRBJ2-2, the complete variable domain reads KAGVTQTPRYLIKTRGQQVTLSCSPISGHRSVSWYQQTPGQGLQFLFEYFSETQRNKGNFPGRFSGRQFSNSRSEMNVSTLELGDSALYLCASSLGPGELFFGEGSRLTVL.

CDR3 bases: TGCGCCAGCAGCCAAGTCCTGTCTCGAGCGGCAAACAATGAGCAGTTCTTC. As protein: CASSQVLSRAANNEQFF. This sequence joins TRBV4-3 and TRBJ2-1; TRBD2 is a possible D gene (5 bases). The germline V gene encodes CDR1 LGHNA and CDR2 YSLEER. The CDR3 spans 17 residues. The V end was cut by 1 base, the J end by 5 bases, with 18 bases between.

This chain links TRBV4-3 with TRBJ2-3; D not resolved. The V gene lost 3 bases and the J gene lost 6 bases, with 7 bases spanning the gap. This CDR3 is 12 amino acids long. The germline V gene has CDR1 LGHNA and CDR2 YSLEER. The CDR3 region has the DNA TGCGCCAGCAGCCAGTATAGGGATACGCAGTATTTT. Its protein is CASSQYRDTQYF.

The rearrangement uses TRBV9 and TRBJ1-2, with TRBD1 matching 8 bases. CDR1 is SGDLS, CDR2 YYNGEE, per germline. With 4 bases clipped from V and 1 base from J, the junction kept 6 bases outside the gene matches. The CDR3 covers 15 residues. The CDR3 loop is CASSFRDRINYGYTF. DNA for the CDR3: TGTGCCAGCAGCTTCCGGGACAGGATTAACTATGGCTACACCTTC.

The chain is built from TRBV30 and TRBJ2-3; a possible D gene is TRBD2 (6 bases). Trimming left V 6 bases short and J 0 bases short, with 13 bases between. CDR3 length: 14 residues. The germline V gene has CDR1 GTSNPN and CDR2 SVGIG (reference sequence). The CDR3 DNA is TGTGCCTGCAGAGCGGGCCTTAGCACAGATACGCAGTATTTT. Translated, it gives CACRAGLSTDTQYF.

This chain links TRBV6-1 with TRBJ2-1; 8 positions match TRBD2. The germline V gene has CDR1 MNHNS and CDR2 SASEGT. The CDR3 covers 18 residues. The junction had 11 bases not matched to a gene; V was cut back by 0 bases and J by 4 bases. In nucleotides, the CDR3 is TGTGCCAGCAGTGAAGCCGCTCGGGCTAGCGGGCTGTACAATGAGCAGTTCTTC. Translation: CASSEAARASGLYNEQFF.

The chain uses TRBV2 and TRBJ2-1; the D gene is possibly TRBD1 (5 bases). This CDR3 contains 12 residues. Looked up from germline, CDR1 is SNHLY and CDR2 is FYNNEI. Between the trimmed V and J ends, which lost 5 bases and 9 bases, there was a span of 11 bases. In DNA, the CDR3 is TGTGCCAGCAGTCATCCAGGGTTTGAGCAGTTCTTC. It specifies CASSHPGFEQFF. The complete variable domain, with remaining parts taken from reference TRBV2 and TRBJ2-1, reads EPEVTQTPSHQVTQMGQEVILRCVPISNHLYFYWYRQILGQKVEFLVSFYNNEISEKSEIFDDQFSVERPDGSNFTLKIRSTKLEDSAMYFCASSHPGFEQFFGPGTRLTVL.

This clone was observed once. The chain recombines TRBV7-3 with TRBJ2-3, with D unresolved. Trimming stripped 3 bases from V and 2 bases from J, with 15 bases between. CDR1 is SGHTA and CDR2 is FQGTGA in the germline V gene. This CDR3 has 16 residues. This chain's CDR3 is CASSFVWRVSTDTQYF. Written as DNA, the CDR3 is TGTGCCAGCAGCTTCGTCTGGAGAGTCTCCACAGATACGCAGTATTTT.

This rearrangement joins TRBV19 to TRBJ2-1; D gene unclear. Germline-derived CDR1 and CDR2 are LNHDA and SQIVND (reference sequence). The CDR3 is made up of 13 amino acids. Deletions cut 9 bases from V and 1 base from J, with 10 bases between. This chain's CDR3 is CASGTVSYNEQFF. In DNA, the CDR3 is TGTGCCAGCGGCACCGTATCCTACAATGAGCAGTTCTTC. The complete variable domain, with remaining parts taken from reference TRBV19 and TRBJ2-1, reads DGGITQSPKYLFRKEGQNVTLSCEQNLNHDAMYWYRQDPGQGLRLIYYSQIVNDFQKGDIAEGYSVSREKKESFPLTVTSAQKNPTAFYLCASGTVSYNEQFFGPGTRLTVL.

The chain recombines TRBV5-1 with TRBJ2-2; TRBD1 agrees at 9 bases. V dropped 4 bases and J dropped 5; count of bases not matched to a gene: 3. Germline CDR1 reads SGHRS; CDR2 reads YFSETQ. The CDR3 is 14 amino acids. Here the CDR3 reads CASSTGGRTGELFF. CDR3 DNA sequence: TGCGCCAGCAGCACAGGGGGCAGGACCGGGGAGCTGTTTTTT.

This clone was counted once. The J gene is TRBJ2-1, the V gene TRBV2, with 11 bases aligning to TRBD1. The length of the CDR3 is 14 residues. Germline CDR1 and CDR2: SNHLY and FYNNEI. Trimming removed 8 bases from V and 5 bases from J; junction bases left unmatched: 5. The CDR3 DNA reads TGTGCCAGCTCCCGGGACAGGGGGAACAATGAGCAGTTCTTC. Encoded protein: CASSRDRGNNEQFF.

As concerns this clone: This same CDR3 is encoded by further DNA sequences in the sample. The rearrangement links TRBV19 to TRBJ1-2; D remains unclear. Germline CDR1 reads LNHDA; CDR2 reads SQIVND (reference sequence). Trimming stripped 1 base from V and 2 bases from J, with 8 bases between. The length of the CDR3 is 14 residues. CDR3 loop: CASSIGTANYGYTF. Written as DNA, the CDR3 is TGTGCCAGTAGTATAGGGACCGCAAACTATGGCTACACCTTC.

The chain couples TRBV6-5 to TRBJ1-5; 7 bases line up with TRBD1. The germline V gene encodes CDR1 MNHEY and CDR2 SVGAGI. CDR3 size: 15 residues. Trimming at V came to 6 bases and at J to 6 bases, leaving 11 bases not matched to a gene. CDR3 protein: CASRPDREGSQPQHF. The CDR3 coding sequence is TGTGCCAGCAGACCTGACAGGGAGGGGAGTCAGCCCCAGCATTTT.

This chain links TRBV6-1 with TRBJ1-1, with D tentatively TRBD1 (5 bases). The CDR3 sequence is 18 residues long. The germline V gene encodes CDR1 MNHNS and CDR2 SASEGT. Between the trimmed V and J ends, which lost 2 bases and 0 bases, there was a span of 19 bases. CDR3 amino acids: CASSEFARGGHMNTEAFF. The CDR3 DNA sequence: TGTGCCAGCAGTGAATTTGCCCGCGGGGGTCATATGAACACTGAAGCTTTCTTT.

V is TRBV4-1 and J is TRBJ2-2; 7 nucleotides match TRBD2. The J segment lost 5 bases and the V segment lost 0 bases, leaving 9 bases of the junction unmatched. CDR1 and CDR2 (germline): MGHRA, YSYEKL. The CDR3 is made up of 17 amino acids. CDR3 amino acids: CASSQDQGGFATGELFF. CDR3 coding DNA: TGCGCCAGCAGCCAAGATCAGGGAGGGTTCGCTACCGGGGAGCTGTTTTTT.

J is TRBJ2-2 and V is TRBV27; a possible D gene is TRBD1 (5 bases). CDR1 is MNHEY and CDR2 is SMNVEV in the germline V gene (reference sequence). The V gene lost 3 bases and the J gene lost 7 bases, with 12 bases spanning the gap. The CDR3 is 14 residues long. As DNA, the CDR3 is TGTGCCAGCAGTTTCGCAGGGCAGAACGGGGAGCTGTTTTTT. Amino acid sequence: CASSFAGQNGELFF.

The CDR3 nucleotides are TGTGCCAGCAGCTTGGGGTCGTGGAGCCTCTCTGGAAACACCATATATTTT. Translated, it gives CASSLGSWSLSGNTIYF. The chain combines TRBV5-4 with TRBJ1-3; D unclear. Germline CDR1 and CDR2: SGHNT and YYREEE (reference sequence). This CDR3 spans 17 amino acids. V was clipped by 0 bases and J by 0 bases, with 13 bases between them.

The chain uses TRBV28 and TRBJ1-5, with unresolved D. Trimming cost V 5 bases and J 3 bases, with 11 bases left between them. The CDR3 spans 14 residues. The germline CDR1 and CDR2 sequences are MDHEN and SYDVKM. The CDR3 region has the DNA TGTGCCAGCAGTATCCGTTGGTCCAATCAGCCCCAGCATTTT. This encodes CASSIRWSNQPQHF.

The V call is TRBV5-6, the J call TRBJ2-6, with D tentatively TRBD1 or TRBD2 (5 bases each). Germline loops: CDR1 SGHDT, CDR2 YYEEEE. CDR3 length equals 16 residues. V lost 2 bases and J 2 bases, leaving 11 bases between the germline ends. The CDR3 nucleotides read TGTGCCAGCAGCTTATATGAGGGGCCTGGGGCCAACGTCCTGACTTTC. This encodes CASSLYEGPGANVLTF.

This chain uses TRBV5-4 with TRBJ2-7; 9 bases map to TRBD1. CDR3 length: 15 amino acids. V lost 10 bases and J lost 1; bases outside the gene matches: 12. CDR1 and CDR2 from the germline V gene are SGHNT and YYREEE (reference sequence). In nucleotides, the CDR3 is TGTGCCGGCACCCTCGGGGGACAGGGTTCCTACGAGCAGTACTTC. Its protein is CAGTLGGQGSYEQYF.